This TCR beta chain was documented in a study of blood T cell repertoires in COVID-19 (dated by TCRdb to the early 2020s). Background for the entire study: Samples from collaborators originated in the United States, Italy and Spain and spanned both the acute and convalescent phases of COVID-19. The repertoires were released in a freely available public database meant as a resource for research on the immune response to SARS-CoV-2. Where available, HLA class I and class II types were taken from metadata supplied by the sample provider and were not determined by assay-based typing. Samples came from the ongoing ImmuneRACE study (first 160 participants) plus 1,254 subjects from 6 global collaborators. Nearly every sample came with metadata listing a de-identified subject ID, COVID-19 status, age in years and sex. Deeply sampled blood TCRbeta repertoires from subjects exposed to, actively infected with, or recovered from COVID-19 were included in the dataset. The prospective study material was composed of cDNA or gDNA derived from T cells, B-cell-depleted T cells, or PBMCs.

The immunoSEQ Assay, a bias-controlled multiplex PCR, was used to amplify TCRbeta CDR3 regions from genomic DNA. For the original study's pipeline: Nucleated cell counts per sample were estimated from amplification of reference gene primers within the assay. To quantify the absolute abundance of each unique TCRbeta CDR3 rearrangement, sequence reads were collapsed and filtered. For each sample, productive Simpson clonality was calculated as the square root of Simpson's diversity index across productive rearrangements. TCRdb took this table from immuneACCESS and kept in-frame rearrangements with V and J called. Such tables lack part of the clones; where checked against another copy, unresolved V genes explain under half of the gap, and the rest is unexplained. V and J calls and clone size follow that table, whereas D and trimming were derived from the DNA. The sample table contains around 470,000 clones; only one count was recorded for roughly 87% of them. 0.9% of the sample goes to the ten largest clones.

As concerns this clone: Which antigen it targets is not known. Base qualities are not at hand, and no much larger clone is one base apart.

What the authors observed across the whole study: The quantity of clinical and demographic metadata differed by source and by participant and was supplied without curation.

The germline V gene specifies SGDLS as CDR1 and YYNGEE as CDR2. The CDR3 runs 14 residues from the cysteine to the phenylalanine. Kept here is only the CDR3 DNA, which spans 42 bases and is read in frame from base 1. V and J are trimmed by 4 bases and 7 bases, and the gene matches miss 8 bases of the junction. In Seattle, one collaborating source enrolled patients while the infection was active and tracked those patients longitudinally over the course of disease. The collaborating institutions used their own protocols to collect whole blood in K2EDTA tubes. For TCRbeta analysis, collaborators shipped samples in one of three forms: frozen whole blood, isolated PBMCs, or DNA extracted from either of those sample types.

Specimen: peripheral blood. This receptor was taken from a man aged 18 to 30 with COVID-19, enrolled during active disease. The sequence links TRBV9 to TRBJ2-1, with 7 bases matching TRBD2. For the CDR3, the sequence is CASSLLGTKNEQFF. The DNA sequence is TGTGCCAGCAGCTTGTTAGGGACTAAAAATGAGCAGTTCTTC.